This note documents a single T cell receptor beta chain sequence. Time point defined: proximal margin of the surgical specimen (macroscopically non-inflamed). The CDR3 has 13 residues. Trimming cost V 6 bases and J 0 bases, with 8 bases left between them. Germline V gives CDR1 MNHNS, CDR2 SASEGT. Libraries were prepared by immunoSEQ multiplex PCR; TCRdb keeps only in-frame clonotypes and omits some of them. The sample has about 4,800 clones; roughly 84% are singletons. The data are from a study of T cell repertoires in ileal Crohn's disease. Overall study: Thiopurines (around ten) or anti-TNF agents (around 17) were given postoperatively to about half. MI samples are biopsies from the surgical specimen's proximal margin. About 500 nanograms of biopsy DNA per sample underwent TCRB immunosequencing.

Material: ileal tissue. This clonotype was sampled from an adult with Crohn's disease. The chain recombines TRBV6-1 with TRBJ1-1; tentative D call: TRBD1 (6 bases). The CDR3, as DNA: TGTGCCAGCAGCAGGACAGTGAACACTGAAGCTTTCTTT. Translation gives CASSRTVNTEAFF.